This TCR beta chain derives from a study of blood T cells in healthy people across ages. For the second PCR, which ran for 7 to 11 cycles, a sample-barcoded 5' primer and a J-beta primer mix were used. MiXCR was run by TCRdb on the 5' RACE reads, yielding one entry per CDR3 protein. The repertoire includes roughly 700,000 distinct CDR3 sequences, 25% of them detected once, and 9.4% sits in the top ten. This CDR3 contains 16 residues. Germline V gene data show CDR1 as SGHVS and CDR2 as FQNEAQ. General study findings and limits: The fall in TCR beta diversity per million T cells was roughly linear with age.

This clonotype has only a few counts. Its antigen is currently unknown. Just one base apart from a much larger clone, this may be a read error. These same data were also listed under a study on T cells of mothers and their children.

The TCR originated in a boy younger than 18 in good health. This chain connects TRBV7-8 to TRBJ2-7, with 8 bases matching TRBD1. The sequenced sample was blood. The CDR3 DNA sequence: TGTGCCAGCGGCTTGGGGGACAGGAGGACATTGGGCGAGCAGTACTTC. Protein sequence: CASGLGDRRTLGEQYF.